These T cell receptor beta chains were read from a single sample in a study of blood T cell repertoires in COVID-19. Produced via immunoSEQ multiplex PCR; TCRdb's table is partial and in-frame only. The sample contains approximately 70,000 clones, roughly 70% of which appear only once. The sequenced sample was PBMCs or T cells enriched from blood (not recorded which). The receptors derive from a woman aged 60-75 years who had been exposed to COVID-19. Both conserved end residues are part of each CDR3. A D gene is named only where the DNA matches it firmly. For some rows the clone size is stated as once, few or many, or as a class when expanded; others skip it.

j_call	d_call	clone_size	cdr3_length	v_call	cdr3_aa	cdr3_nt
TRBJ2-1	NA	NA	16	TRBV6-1	CASSEEGGQAYNEQFF	TGTGCCAGCAGTGAAGAGGGCGGGCAAGCCTACAATGAGCAGTTCTTC
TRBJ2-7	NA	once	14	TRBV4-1	CASSQDPLSYEQYF	TGCGCCAGCAGCCAAGACCCCCTGTCCTACGAGCAGTACTTC
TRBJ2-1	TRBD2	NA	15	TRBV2	CASNHGTSVYNEQFF	TGTGCCAGCAACCACGGGACTAGCGTCTACAATGAGCAGTTCTTC
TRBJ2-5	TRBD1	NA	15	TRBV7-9	CASSHRTGKGETQYF	TGTGCCAGCAGCCACCGGACAGGGAAAGGAGAGACCCAGTACTTC
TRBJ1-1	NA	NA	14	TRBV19	CASSIWGRDTEAFF	TGTGCCAGTAGTATTTGGGGCAGGGACACTGAAGCTTTCTTT
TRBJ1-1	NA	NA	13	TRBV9	CASSATGNTEAFF	TGTGCCAGCAGCGCCACAGGGAACACTGAAGCTTTCTTT
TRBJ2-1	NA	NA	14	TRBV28	CASSSSGGSAEQFF	NA
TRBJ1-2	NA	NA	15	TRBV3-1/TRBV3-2	CASSQGGPRDYGYTF	TGTGCCAGCAGCCAAGGGGGTCCGAGGGACTATGGCTACACCTTC
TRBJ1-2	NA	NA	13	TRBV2	CAGRAGSAGGYTF	TGTGCCGGGAGAGCGGGCTCGGCAGGTGGCTACACCTTC
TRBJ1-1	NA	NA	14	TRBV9	CASSVRGGNTEAFF	TGTGCCAGCAGCGTAAGGGGAGGTAACACTGAAGCTTTCTTT
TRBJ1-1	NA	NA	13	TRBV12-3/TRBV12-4	CASSATGLTEAFF	TGTGCCAGCAGTGCTACAGGGTTAACTGAAGCTTTCTTT
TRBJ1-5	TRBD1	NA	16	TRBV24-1	CATSDPGTGGGQPQHF	TGTGCCACCAGTGATCCCGGGACAGGGGGCGGCCAGCCCCAGCATTTT
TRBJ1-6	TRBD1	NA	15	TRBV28	CASTDRPYPGSPLHF	TGTGCCAGCACGGACAGGCCCTACCCGGGGTCACCCCTCCACTTT
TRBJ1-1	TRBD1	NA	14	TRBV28	CASSLGLRTGKAFF	TGTGCCAGCAGTTTAGGGTTGAGGACAGGGAAAGCTTTCTTT
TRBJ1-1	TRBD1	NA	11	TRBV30	CAWRGQGGAFF	TGTGCCTGGAGGGGACAGGGGGGGGCTTTCTTT
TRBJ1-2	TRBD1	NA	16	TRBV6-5	CASSYSTDRGRAGYTF	TGTGCCAGCAGTTACTCAACGGACAGGGGGCGGGCTGGCTACACCTTC
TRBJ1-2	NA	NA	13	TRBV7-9	CASSSSGSYGYTF	TGTGCCAGCAGCTCGTCCGGGAGCTATGGCTACACCTTC
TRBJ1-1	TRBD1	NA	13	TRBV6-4	CASSKQGLIEAFF	TGTGCCAGCAGTAAACAGGGGTTAATTGAAGCTTTCTTT
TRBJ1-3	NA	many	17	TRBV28	CASSSWYGARNGNTIYF	TGTGCCAGCAGCTCCTGGTATGGGGCGCGAAACGGAAACACCATATATTTT
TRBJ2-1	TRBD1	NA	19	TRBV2	CASSDKSQGRVPSYNEQFF	TGTGCCAGCAGTGATAAATCACAGGGGAGAGTTCCTTCCTACAATGAGCAGTTCTTC
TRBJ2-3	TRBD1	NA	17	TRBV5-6	CASSSGTVISSTDTQYF	TGTGCCAGCAGCTCCGGGACAGTAATTTCTAGCACAGATACGCAGTATTTT
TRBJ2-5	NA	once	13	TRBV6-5	CASTLVLGETQYF	TGTGCCAGCACTTTGGTCCTCGGGGAGACCCAGTACTTC
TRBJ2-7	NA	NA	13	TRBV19	CASSIPRSYEQYF	TGTGCCAGTAGTATCCCCAGATCCTACGAGCAGTACTTC
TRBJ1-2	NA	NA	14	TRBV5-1	CASSLFEEDSGYTF	TGCGCCAGCAGCTTGTTTGAAGAGGATTCTGGCTACACCTTC
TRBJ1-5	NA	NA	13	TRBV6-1	CASSEHPGQPQHF	TGTGCCAGCAGTGAACACCCGGGTCAGCCCCAGCATTTT
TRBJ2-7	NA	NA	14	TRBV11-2	CASSLELGPYEQYF	TGTGCCAGCAGCTTAGAACTGGGCCCCTACGAGCAGTACTTC
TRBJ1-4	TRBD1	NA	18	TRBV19	CASSPILGGTAKNEKLFF	TGTGCCAGTAGCCCGATACTCGGCGGGACAGCGAAAAATGAAAAACTGTTTTTT
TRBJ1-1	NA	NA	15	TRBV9	CASAIAPGVNTEAFF	TGTGCCAGCGCGATCGCCCCCGGGGTGAACACTGAAGCTTTCTTT
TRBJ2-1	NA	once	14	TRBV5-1	CASSDGVSRNEQFF	TGCGCCAGCAGCGACGGGGTATCAAGGAACGAGCAGTTCTTC
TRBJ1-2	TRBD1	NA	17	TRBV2	CASSHGTGKGPVYGYTF	TGTGCCAGCAGTCACGGGACAGGAAAGGGACCGGTCTATGGCTACACCTTC
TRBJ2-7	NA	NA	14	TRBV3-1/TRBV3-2	CASSQDITAYEQYF	TGTGCCAGCAGCCAAGATATTACGGCCTACGAGCAGTACTTC
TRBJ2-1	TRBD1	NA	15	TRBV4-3	CASSQVDRGLNEQFF	TGCGCCAGCAGCCAAGTGGACAGGGGCCTCAATGAGCAGTTCTTC
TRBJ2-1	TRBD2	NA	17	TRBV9	CASSVRGLAGAGNEQFF	TGTGCCAGCAGCGTCCGGGGACTAGCGGGAGCGGGCAATGAGCAGTTCTTC
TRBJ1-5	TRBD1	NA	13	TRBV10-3	CAITSTLGQLEHF	TGTGCCATCACTTCGACGCTGGGACAGCTAGAGCATTTT
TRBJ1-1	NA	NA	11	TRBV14	CAIHLNTEAFF	TGTGCCATACACCTGAACACTGAAGCTTTCTTT
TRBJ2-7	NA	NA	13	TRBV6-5	CASSLTRSYEQYF	TGTGCCAGCAGTCTGACAAGATCCTACGAGCAGTACTTC
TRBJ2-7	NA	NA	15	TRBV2	CASSEAQTGGYEQYF	TGTGCCAGCAGTGAAGCGCAAACCGGGGGCTACGAGCAGTACTTC
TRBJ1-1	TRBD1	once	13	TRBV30	CAWIDRAGTEAFF	TGTGCCTGGATTGACAGGGCGGGCACTGAAGCTTTCTTT
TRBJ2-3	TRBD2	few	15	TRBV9	CASSVGLASTDTQYF	TGTGCCAGCAGCGTAGGACTAGCGAGCACAGATACGCAGTATTTT
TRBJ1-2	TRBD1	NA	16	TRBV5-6	CASSLVVGQFNYGYTF	TGTGCCAGCAGCTTGGTCGTGGGACAGTTTAACTATGGCTACACCTTC
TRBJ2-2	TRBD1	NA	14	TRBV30	CAWSRGQGGGELFF	TGTGCCTGGAGTAGGGGACAGGGCGGCGGGGAGCTGTTTTTT
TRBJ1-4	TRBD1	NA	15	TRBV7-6	CASSETGTGQEKLFF	TGTGCCAGCAGCGAGACCGGGACAGGGCAAGAAAAACTGTTTTTT
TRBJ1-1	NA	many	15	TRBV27	CASSLYQGLNTEAFF	TGTGCCAGCAGTCTTTACCAGGGCCTGAACACTGAAGCTTTCTTT
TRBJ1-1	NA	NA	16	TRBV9	CASSGTVSLQNTEAFF	TGTGCCAGCAGCGGAACAGTCTCCTTACAGAACACTGAAGCTTTCTTT
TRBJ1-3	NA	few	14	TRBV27	CASSLRASGNTIYF	TGTGCCAGCAGTTTAAGAGCCTCTGGAAACACCATATATTTT
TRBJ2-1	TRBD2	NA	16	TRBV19	CASSIKRGGSYNEQFF	TGTGCCAGTAGTATAAAGCGGGGGGGCTCCTACAATGAGCAGTTCTTC
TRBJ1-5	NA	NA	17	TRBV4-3	CASSQANAEGSNQPQHF	TGCGCCAGCAGCCAAGCCAATGCGGAGGGTAGCAATCAGCCCCAGCATTTT
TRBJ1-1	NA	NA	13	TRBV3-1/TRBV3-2	CASSQAEGTEAFF	TGTGCCAGCAGCCAAGCGGAGGGCACTGAAGCTTTCTTT
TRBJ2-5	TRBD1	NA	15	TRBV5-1	CASRVTGTAKETQYF	TGCGCCAGCAGGGTAACAGGGACAGCTAAAGAGACCCAGTACTTC
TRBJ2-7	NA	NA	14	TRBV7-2	CASSLITGSGEQYF	TGTGCCAGCAGCTTAATCACGGGGTCGGGCGAGCAGTACTTC
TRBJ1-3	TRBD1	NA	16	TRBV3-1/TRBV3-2	CASSQDWGQGGNTIYF	TGTGCCAGCAGCCAAGATTGGGGACAGGGAGGAAACACCATATATTTT
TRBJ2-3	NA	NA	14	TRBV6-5	CASSLDRSGDTQYF	TGTGCCAGCAGTCTAGACCGCTCCGGGGATACGCAGTATTTT
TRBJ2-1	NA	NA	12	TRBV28	CASSLSRNEQFF	TGTGCCAGCAGTTTATCCCGGAATGAGCAGTTCTTC
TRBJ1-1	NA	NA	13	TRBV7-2	CASSPPSLTEAFF	TGTGCCAGCAGCCCGCCAAGCCTCACTGAAGCTTTCTTT
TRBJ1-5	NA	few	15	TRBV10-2	CASSLLGQGNQPQHF	TGCGCCAGCAGTCTCCTTGGACAAGGCAATCAGCCCCAGCATTTT
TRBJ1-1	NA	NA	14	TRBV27	CASRRRRGSGEAFF	TGTGCCAGCAGGCGAAGACGGGGGTCGGGGGAAGCTTTCTTT
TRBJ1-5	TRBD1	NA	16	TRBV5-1	CASSPGTGGSGQPQHF	TGCGCCAGCAGCCCCGGGACAGGGGGAAGTGGACAGCCCCAGCATTTT